The present entry profiles one T cell receptor beta chain with its context. Antigen: not known. These data come from a study of cytomegalovirus exposure and HLA in healthy donors. Across the whole study: A subsequent analysis stated that the 120 or so validation repertoires were run on the same platform as the approximately 710 first-cohort repertoires.

The CDR3 runs to 14 residues. The germline V gene has CDR1 GTSNPN and CDR2 SVGIG (reference sequence). After removal of 4 bases from V and 1 base from J, the junction contained 1 base not matched to a gene. The assay was immunoSEQ multiplex PCR, and TCRdb's table has in-frame clones only and misses some. The data contain about 200,000 clones, 70% to 90% of them seen just once; the ten biggest clones take up roughly 6%. Findings and limits, study-wide: The study found most TCR sequences rare, yet found some public TCRs in many donors. Cytomegalovirus status was reportedly diagnosed by the classifier with high specificity and sensitivity. The authors confirmed in vitro that three CMV-associated chains were specific for CMV antigens.

This chain joins TRBV30 and TRBJ2-3, with 11 bases matching TRBD2. The sequenced material came from PBMCs. This sequence was found in a woman aged 18 to 35 in good health and CMV-seronegative. This CDR3 reads CAWNSGRGTDTQYF. Here the CDR3 DNA reads TGTGCCTGGAATAGCGGGAGGGGCACAGATACGCAGTATTTT.